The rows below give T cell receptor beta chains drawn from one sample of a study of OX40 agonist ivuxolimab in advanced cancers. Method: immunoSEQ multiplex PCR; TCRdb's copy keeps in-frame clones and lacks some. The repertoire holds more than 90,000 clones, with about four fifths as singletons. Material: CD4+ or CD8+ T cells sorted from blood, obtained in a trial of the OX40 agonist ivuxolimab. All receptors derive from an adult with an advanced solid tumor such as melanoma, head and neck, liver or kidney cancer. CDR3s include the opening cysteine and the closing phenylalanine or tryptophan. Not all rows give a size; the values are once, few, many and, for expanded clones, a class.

CDR3aa: CASSYRETGIQYF; j_gene: TRBJ2-7; abundance: medium-sized; v_gene: TRBV5-1
CDR3aa: CAWSVFGRTEQFF; j_gene: TRBJ2-1; abundance: -; v_gene: TRBV30
CDR3aa: CASSGSGLAGIVGTGELFF; j_gene: TRBJ2-2; abundance: few; v_gene: TRBV28
CDR3aa: CASSIRGGRDEAFF; j_gene: TRBJ1-1; abundance: once; v_gene: TRBV19
CDR3aa: CASSSPDWAYTF; j_gene: TRBJ1-2; abundance: -; v_gene: TRBV6-5
CDR3aa: CASSFRQGDNYGYTF; j_gene: TRBJ1-2; abundance: -; v_gene: TRBV5-6
CDR3aa: CASRLQDLAMGEQFF; j_gene: TRBJ2-1; abundance: -; v_gene: TRBV7-2
CDR3aa: CASTTWTGRPDTQYF; j_gene: TRBJ2-3; abundance: -; v_gene: TRBV10-1
CDR3aa: CASSLMGQGLKEQYF; j_gene: TRBJ2-7; abundance: -; v_gene: TRBV7-9
CDR3aa: CSVEVGVLNTEAFF; j_gene: TRBJ1-1; abundance: -; v_gene: TRBV29-1
CDR3aa: CASSLAPASGANVLTF; j_gene: TRBJ2-6; abundance: -; v_gene: TRBV7-3
CDR3aa: CASSDSPATNEKLFF; j_gene: TRBJ1-4; abundance: -; v_gene: TRBV19
CDR3aa: CASSKGWSQPQHF; j_gene: TRBJ1-5; abundance: few; v_gene: TRBV19
CDR3aa: CASSLVVTSGFNEQFF; j_gene: TRBJ2-1; abundance: few; v_gene: TRBV5-4
CDR3aa: CASSLGTATNYGYTF; j_gene: TRBJ1-2; abundance: few; v_gene: TRBV7-9
CDR3aa: CASSRTGDTEAFF; j_gene: TRBJ1-1; abundance: -; v_gene: TRBV18
CDR3aa: CASREDRGLNQPQHF; j_gene: TRBJ1-5; abundance: -; v_gene: TRBV19
CDR3aa: CASSPSEGNNSPLHF; j_gene: TRBJ1-6; abundance: -; v_gene: TRBV18
CDR3aa: CASRTAGTGHNEQYF; j_gene: TRBJ2-7; abundance: few; v_gene: TRBV5-1
CDR3aa: CASSLTGGIGEKLFF; j_gene: TRBJ1-4; abundance: -; v_gene: TRBV7-8
CDR3aa: CSTTDVPIAFF; j_gene: TRBJ1-1; abundance: few; v_gene: TRBV29-1
CDR3aa: CASSLAGRGTDTQYF; j_gene: TRBJ2-3; abundance: -; v_gene: TRBV5-1
CDR3aa: CASSPSFRSGQETQYF; j_gene: TRBJ2-5; abundance: -; v_gene: TRBV7-2
CDR3aa: CASSSLRDRGLKTQYF; j_gene: TRBJ2-5; abundance: -; v_gene: TRBV27
CDR3aa: CASSFIGEVDEQFF; j_gene: TRBJ2-1; abundance: -; v_gene: TRBV4-1
CDR3aa: CAVRGWDEQFF; j_gene: TRBJ2-1; abundance: -; v_gene: TRBV27
CDR3aa: CASSLVGGRNTEAFF; j_gene: TRBJ1-1; abundance: -; v_gene: TRBV5-1
CDR3aa: CTSSPSGPSVEQFF; j_gene: TRBJ2-1; abundance: -; v_gene: TRBV1
CDR3aa: CASSRSYEQYF; j_gene: TRBJ2-7; abundance: -; v_gene: TRBV11-2
CDR3aa: CSVERSRGVNTEAFF; j_gene: TRBJ1-1; abundance: -; v_gene: TRBV29-1
CDR3aa: CASSGFGNSPLHF; j_gene: TRBJ1-6; abundance: -; v_gene: TRBV25-1
CDR3aa: CASRSRQGVRQPQHF; j_gene: TRBJ1-5; abundance: once; v_gene: TRBV28
CDR3aa: CAWSVWGEQYF; j_gene: TRBJ2-7; abundance: once; v_gene: TRBV30
CDR3aa: CASSPFDRNQPQHF; j_gene: TRBJ1-5; abundance: -; v_gene: TRBV7-2
CDR3aa: CASGRTSGRNNEQFF; j_gene: TRBJ2-1; abundance: -; v_gene: TRBV5-1
CDR3aa: CASSQEQGRSYGYTF; j_gene: TRBJ1-2; abundance: -; v_gene: TRBV4-3
CDR3aa: CASSRPGQGTFNEQFF; j_gene: TRBJ2-1; abundance: -; v_gene: TRBV14
CDR3aa: CASSLRLGNYNEQFF; j_gene: TRBJ2-1; abundance: -; v_gene: TRBV4-2
CDR3aa: CSLETSGVGGRFF; j_gene: TRBJ2-1; abundance: -; v_gene: TRBV29-1
CDR3aa: CASHRQGGGDSNQPQHF; j_gene: TRBJ1-5; abundance: -; v_gene: TRBV19
CDR3aa: CASSVFLQGRRNEKLFF; j_gene: TRBJ1-4; abundance: -; v_gene: TRBV19
CDR3aa: CATSRVRVYNEQFF; j_gene: TRBJ2-1; abundance: -; v_gene: TRBV15
CDR3aa: CSARFSYEQYF; j_gene: TRBJ2-7; abundance: -; v_gene: TRBV29-1
CDR3aa: CASSRRGEKLFF; j_gene: TRBJ1-4; abundance: few; v_gene: TRBV28
CDR3aa: CASSSRTGPSGTEAFF; j_gene: TRBJ1-1; abundance: -; v_gene: TRBV6-6
CDR3aa: CASSQLQGNTGELFF; j_gene: TRBJ2-2; abundance: -; v_gene: TRBV16
CDR3aa: CASSLDAGGPIGELFF; j_gene: TRBJ2-2; abundance: -; v_gene: TRBV11-2
CDR3aa: CASSYKGTGGNEQFF; j_gene: TRBJ2-1; abundance: -; v_gene: TRBV6-6
CDR3aa: CASSPGTGGYEQYF; j_gene: TRBJ2-7; abundance: -; v_gene: TRBV18
CDR3aa: CAWSPNRGVGNTIYF; j_gene: TRBJ1-3; abundance: -; v_gene: TRBV30
CDR3aa: CASSLVGTYEQYF; j_gene: TRBJ2-7; abundance: -; v_gene: TRBV5-1
CDR3aa: CASSLAGLLNEQFF; j_gene: TRBJ2-1; abundance: -; v_gene: TRBV5-6
CDR3aa: CASSPPQIETAEKLFF; j_gene: TRBJ1-4; abundance: -; v_gene: TRBV4-2
CDR3aa: CSVPPQGGTNEKLFF; j_gene: TRBJ1-4; abundance: few; v_gene: TRBV29-1
CDR3aa: CASSSWGRGLNSNQPQHF; j_gene: TRBJ1-5; abundance: -; v_gene: TRBV19